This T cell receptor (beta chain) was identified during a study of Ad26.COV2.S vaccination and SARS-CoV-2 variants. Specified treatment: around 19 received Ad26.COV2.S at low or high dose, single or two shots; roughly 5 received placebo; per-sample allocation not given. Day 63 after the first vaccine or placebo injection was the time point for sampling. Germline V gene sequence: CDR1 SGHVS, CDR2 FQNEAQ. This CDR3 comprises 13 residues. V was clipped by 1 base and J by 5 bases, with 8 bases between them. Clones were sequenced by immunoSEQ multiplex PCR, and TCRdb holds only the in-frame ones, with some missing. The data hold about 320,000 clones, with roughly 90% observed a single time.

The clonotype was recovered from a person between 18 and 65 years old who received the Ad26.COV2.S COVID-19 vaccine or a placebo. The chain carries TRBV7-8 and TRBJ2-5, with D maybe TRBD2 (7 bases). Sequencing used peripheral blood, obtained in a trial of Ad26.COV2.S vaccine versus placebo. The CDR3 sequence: CASSLEGGETQYF. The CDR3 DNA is TGTGCCAGCAGCTTAGAGGGGGGGGAGACCCAGTACTTC.